The clone carrying this T cell receptor beta chain has just a few counts. Germline CDR1 reads MGHRA; CDR2 reads YSYEKL. The CDR3 runs to 17 residues. V lost 2 bases to trimming and J lost 7 bases; unmatched junction nucleotides: 12. The data were obtained in a study of T-cell reconstitution after alpha-beta-depleted transplantation in children. Construction of the TCRbeta library involved unique molecular identifiers. TCRdb re-called the PCR reads with MiXCR, one entry per CDR3 protein. The data show 300,000 or so distinct CDR3 sequences, 20% to 30% seen once. The specimen comprised PBMCs, mostly from graft donor cells, sampled 180 days after TCRalphabeta/CD19-depleted stem cell transplant. The clonotype comes from a male patient aged 10-17 years who had a stem cell transplant for acute lymphoblastic leukemia, so the T cells may come from the graft donor. The chain couples TRBV4-1 to TRBJ1-4, with 8 positions matching TRBD1. CDR3 sequence reads: CASSQHASGGWGEKLFF. The CDR3 nucleotides read TGCGCCAGCAGCCAACACGCTTCAGGGGGCTGGGGTGAAAAACTGTTTTTT.